Listed below are T cell receptor beta chains from one sample, sequenced in a study of CD8 T cells in Susac syndrome. Via MiXCR, TCRdb re-called the immunoSEQ multiplex PCR reads, giving one row per CDR3 protein. This table has around 200,000 distinct CDR3 sequences, about 93% appearing once. The material sequenced was CD8+ T cells from PBMCs. The receptors shown here come from a human donor with multiple sclerosis. The CDR3 runs from the conserved cysteine through the conserved F or W. The D gene is left open where the match is weak. Rows give clone size only sometimes, using once, few, many, or a class for an expanded clone.

D gene,V gene,clone size,J gene,CDR3 protein,CDR3 DNA
-,TRBV30,-,TRBJ1-1,CAFGTGQNTEAFF,TGTGCCTTCGGGACGGGACAGAACACTGAAGCTTTCTTT
TRBD1,TRBV6-1,-,TRBJ2-3,CASSPYRGEDTDTQYF,TGTGCCAGCAGTCCCTACAGGGGAGAGGACACAGATACGCAGTATTTT
TRBD1,TRBV27,-,TRBJ2-7,CASSLSSGTGVEQYF,TGTGCCAGCAGTTTATCGTCGGGGACAGGGGTCGAGCAGTACTTC
-,TRBV12-3/TRBV12-4,-,TRBJ1-2,CASSQLPDGDGYTF,TGTGCCAGCAGCCAACTTCCCGACGGCGATGGCTACACCTTC
-,TRBV6-2/TRBV6-3,-,TRBJ2-3,CASSYSGEDTDTQYF,TGTGCCAGCAGTTACTCAGGGGAGGACACAGATACGCAGTATTTT
-,TRBV10-3,-,TRBJ1-5,CAISESTTDGYKPQHF,TGTGCCATCAGTGAGTCCACGACCGACGGGTATAAGCCCCAGCATTTT
-,TRBV29-1,-,TRBJ1-5,CSVQSGAEGLTQHF,TGCAGCGTTCAGTCCGGGGCCGAGGGGTTGACCCAGCATTTT
TRBD1,TRBV27,once,TRBJ1-1,CASSTRQGLNTEAFF,TGTGCCAGCAGCACAAGACAGGGCCTTAACACTGAAGCTTTCTTT
-,TRBV9,-,TRBJ2-5,CASSVGGAGETQYF,TGTGCCAGCAGCGTAGGGGGGGCGGGAGAGACCCAGTACTTC
-,TRBV30,once,TRBJ2-1,CAWSRGSNNEQFF,TGTGCCTGGAGCCGTGGGTCGAACAATGAGCAGTTCTTC
-,TRBV12-3/TRBV12-4,-,TRBJ2-7,CASSYTRLDEQYF,TGTGCCAGCAGCTATACCCGGCTAGACGAGCAGTACTTC
-,TRBV7-9,-,TRBJ2-2,CASSSPHAGELFF,TGTGCCAGCAGCTCTCCCCACGCCGGGGAGCTGTTTTTT
TRBD1,TRBV27,-,TRBJ2-7,CARKPTGASYEQYF,TGTGCCAGGAAACCTACAGGGGCCTCCTACGAGCAGTACTTC
TRBD1,TRBV5-1,-,TRBJ1-1,CASSHGQGYTEAFF,TGCGCCAGCAGCCACGGACAGGGCTACACTGAAGCTTTCTTT
TRBD2,TRBV4-3,once,TRBJ2-3,CASSNLAGGDAGTDTQYF,TGCGCCAGCAGCAATCTAGCGGGAGGAGACGCGGGCACAGATACGCAGTATTTT
TRBD2,TRBV12-3/TRBV12-4,-,TRBJ2-5,CASSFAGLAGGLIPETQYF,TGTGCCAGCAGTTTTGCGGGACTAGCGGGAGGTCTTATCCCGGAGACCCAGTACTTC
-,TRBV27,-,TRBJ1-5,CASPDRQHSNQPQHF,TGTGCCAGCCCGGACAGACAGCATAGCAATCAGCCCCAGCATTTT
-,TRBV4-1,-,TRBJ2-1,CASSNADGPITYNEQFF,TGCGCCAGCAGCAATGCGGACGGACCTATTACTTACAATGAGCAGTTCTTC
-,TRBV14,-,TRBJ1-2,CASSPARDGWRYGYTF,TGTGCCAGCAGTCCTGCTCGTGACGGGTGGCGCTATGGCTACACCTTC
TRBD2,TRBV7-8,-,TRBJ2-1,CASSPRGREGQFF,TGTGCCAGCAGCCCCAGAGGGAGGGAAGGGCAGTTCTTC
-,TRBV19,once,TRBJ1-1,CASLGWGNTEAFF,TGTGCCAGCCTTGGTTGGGGGAACACTGAAGCTTTCTTT
-,TRBV7-6,-,TRBJ1-1,CASSLDPGTGEAFF,TGTGCCAGCAGCTTAGACCCGGGGACTGGGGAAGCTTTCTTT
-,TRBV10-1,once,TRBJ2-1,CASSESGDSTWDEQFF,TGCGCCAGCAGTGAGTCCGGGGACTCCACGTGGGATGAGCAGTTCTTC
TRBD2,TRBV14,-,TRBJ2-7,CASSSVVRGGTVEQYF,TGTGCCAGCAGCTCAGTCGTACGGGGGGGAACGGTAGAGCAGTACTTC
TRBD1,TRBV20-1,-,TRBJ2-7,CSASWGQGPYEQYF,TGCAGTGCTAGTTGGGGACAGGGGCCCTACGAGCAGTACTTC
TRBD1,TRBV7-9,-,TRBJ1-4,CASSLVPDRGGEKLFF,TGTGCCAGCAGCTTAGTTCCCGACAGGGGAGGTGAAAAACTGTTTTTT
-,TRBV7-9,-,TRBJ1-6,CASSLDSANSPLHF,TGTGCCAGCAGCCTCGACAGCGCGAATTCACCCCTCCACTTT
-,TRBV18,-,TRBJ1-1,CASSPGETTEAFF,TGTGCCAGCTCACCAGGGGAGACCACTGAAGCTTTCTTT
-,TRBV7-9,-,TRBJ1-1,CASSLAGPNTEAFF,TGTGCCAGCAGCTTAGCGGGACCGAACACTGAAGCTTTCTTT
-,TRBV4-2,-,TRBJ1-6,CASSEEQLNSPLHF,TGTGCCAGCAGCGAAGAACAGCTAAATTCACCCCTCCACTTT
TRBD2,TRBV18,-,TRBJ2-5,CASSPPTGTTQETQYF,TGTGCCAGCTCACCACCAACCGGGACTACCCAAGAGACCCAGTACTTC
TRBD1,TRBV5-6,-,TRBJ2-2,CASSPDREVGELFF,TGTGCCAGCAGCCCCGACAGGGAAGTCGGGGAGCTGTTTTTT
TRBD2,TRBV13,-,TRBJ2-1,CASSLTSYYYNEQFF,TGTGCCAGCAGCTTGACTAGCTACTACTACAATGAGCAGTTCTTC
-,TRBV18,-,TRBJ2-3,CASSPTGATDTQYF,TGTGCCAGCTCACCAACGGGAGCGACAGATACGCAGTATTTT
-,TRBV7-9,-,TRBJ1-1,CASSLVTEVWTEAFF,TGTGCCAGCAGCTTAGTGACCGAAGTGTGGACTGAAGCTTTCTTT
TRBD1,TRBV28,-,TRBJ1-5,CASSLHHRGSNQPQHF,TGTGCCAGCAGTTTACACCACAGGGGTAGCAATCAGCCCCAGCATTTT
TRBD1,TRBV27,-,TRBJ1-2,CASSFSGQGYYGYTF,TGTGCCAGCAGTTTCTCGGGACAGGGGTACTATGGCTACACCTTC
-,TRBV20-1,-,TRBJ1-2,CSARDRYYGYTF,TGCAGTGCTAGGGACCGTTACTATGGCTACACCTTC
TRBD1,TRBV29-1,-,TRBJ2-7,CSIYPLQGIYEQYF,TGCAGCATCTACCCTTTACAGGGGATCTACGAGCAGTACTTC
-,TRBV15,-,TRBJ1-1,CATSRETNTEAFF,TGTGCCACCAGCAGAGAAACCAACACTGAAGCTTTCTTT
-,TRBV7-9,-,TRBJ2-1,CASSSLAALEFF,TGTGCCAGCAGCTCTTTAGCGGCTTTGGAGTTCTTC
-,TRBV24-1,-,TRBJ1-5,CATSSLRGNQPQHF,TGTGCCACCAGTAGTCTCCGGGGCAATCAGCCCCAGCATTTT
TRBD1,TRBV27,-,TRBJ1-6,CASSFGQGYNSPLHF,TGTGCCAGCAGTTTCGGACAGGGATATAATTCACCCCTCCACTTT
TRBD2,TRBV29-1,-,TRBJ2-1,CSVEGTSGRHSYNEQFF,TGCAGCGTTGAGGGGACTAGCGGGAGGCACTCCTACAATGAGCAGTTCTTC
-,TRBV30,-,TRBJ2-1,CAWTDGGPEQFF,TGTGCCTGGACTGACGGGGGCCCGGAGCAGTTCTTC
TRBD2,TRBV30,-,TRBJ2-1,CAWRGLAGSSYNEQFF,TGTGCCTGGAGAGGTCTAGCGGGAAGCTCCTACAATGAGCAGTTCTTC
TRBD1,TRBV13,-,TRBJ2-7,CASSHPKGQGSYEQYF,TGTGCCAGCAGCCACCCGAAGGGACAGGGATCCTACGAGCAGTACTTC
-,TRBV12-3/TRBV12-4,-,TRBJ1-2,CASSLEAGVAF,TGTGCCAGCAGTTTAGAGGCCGGAGTGGCCTTC
-,TRBV30,-,TRBJ2-1,CAWSVSGEQFF,TGTGCCTGGAGTGTATCCGGTGAGCAGTTCTTC
-,TRBV7-9,once,TRBJ2-1,CASSLIEFSYNEQFF,TGTGCCAGCAGCTTAATTGAATTCTCCTACAATGAGCAGTTCTTC
-,TRBV7-9,-,TRBJ2-7,CASSPQRGTYEQYF,TGTGCCAGCAGCCCCCAAAGGGGGACCTACGAGCAGTACTTC
-,TRBV6-6,-,TRBJ2-7,CASSYAGPEDEQYF,TGTGCCAGCAGTTACGCGGGGCCGGAGGACGAGCAGTACTTC
-,TRBV9,-,TRBJ1-1,CASSVGSGPPPEAFF,TGTGCCAGCAGCGTAGGTAGTGGCCCCCCACCTGAAGCTTTCTTT
-,TRBV9,-,TRBJ2-1,CASSPQGFGRDEQFF,TGTGCCAGCAGCCCCCAGGGGTTCGGTCGCGATGAGCAGTTCTTC
TRBD2,TRBV11-1,-,TRBJ2-7,CASSWEGYSSGEQYF,TGTGCCAGCAGCTGGGAGGGTTACTCATCCGGCGAGCAGTACTTC
-,TRBV5-1,-,TRBJ1-4,CASSPAPGGLDQPSLFF,TGCGCCAGCAGCCCTGCGCCCGGAGGACTAGATCAGCCCTCCCTGTTTTTT
TRBD1,TRBV27,-,TRBJ1-2,CASRTGTGAYGYTF,TGTGCCAGCAGGACCGGGACAGGGGCCTATGGCTACACCTTC